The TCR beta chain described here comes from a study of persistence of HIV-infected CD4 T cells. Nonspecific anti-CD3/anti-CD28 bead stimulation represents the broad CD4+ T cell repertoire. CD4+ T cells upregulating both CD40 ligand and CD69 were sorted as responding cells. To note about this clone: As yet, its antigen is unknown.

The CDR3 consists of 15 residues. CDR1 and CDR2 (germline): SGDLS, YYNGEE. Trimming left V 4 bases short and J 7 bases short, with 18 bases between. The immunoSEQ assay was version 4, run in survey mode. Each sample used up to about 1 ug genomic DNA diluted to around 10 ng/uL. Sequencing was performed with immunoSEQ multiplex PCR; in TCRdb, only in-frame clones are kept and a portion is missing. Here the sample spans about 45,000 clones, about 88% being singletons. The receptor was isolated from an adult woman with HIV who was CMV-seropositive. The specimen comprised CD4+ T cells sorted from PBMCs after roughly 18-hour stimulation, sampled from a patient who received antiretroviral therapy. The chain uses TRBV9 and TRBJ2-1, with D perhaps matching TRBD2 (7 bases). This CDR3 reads CASSPRMAGANEQFF. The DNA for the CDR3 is TGTGCCAGCAGCCCCCGGATGGCGGGGGCAAATGAGCAGTTCTTC.